This T cell receptor beta chain was documented in a study of blood T cell repertoires in COVID-19. This clone appeared once. Authors' data handling: Nucleated cell counts were estimated from reference gene primer amplification. Method: immunoSEQ multiplex PCR; TCRdb's copy keeps in-frame clones and lacks some. V and J calls and clone size are as listed in that table; D and trimming were resolved from the DNA. The table records approximately 200,000 clones, around 90% of them present only once. CDR1 MRHNA and CDR2 SNTAGT come from the germline V gene. The length of the CDR3 is 16 residues. Germline trimming cut 6 bases from V and 3 bases from J; bases unmatched to any gene: 14.

The origin of this receptor is a woman in her 30s who had recovered from COVID-19. The chain couples TRBV6-4 to TRBJ2-7, with 7 bases aligning to TRBD2. The sample taken for sequencing was PBMCs or T cells enriched from blood (not recorded which). The CDR3 DNA follows: TGTGCCAGCAGCGAGACCCGGGCTAGCGGTATCTACGAGCAGTACTTC. Encoded protein: CASSETRASGIYEQYF.